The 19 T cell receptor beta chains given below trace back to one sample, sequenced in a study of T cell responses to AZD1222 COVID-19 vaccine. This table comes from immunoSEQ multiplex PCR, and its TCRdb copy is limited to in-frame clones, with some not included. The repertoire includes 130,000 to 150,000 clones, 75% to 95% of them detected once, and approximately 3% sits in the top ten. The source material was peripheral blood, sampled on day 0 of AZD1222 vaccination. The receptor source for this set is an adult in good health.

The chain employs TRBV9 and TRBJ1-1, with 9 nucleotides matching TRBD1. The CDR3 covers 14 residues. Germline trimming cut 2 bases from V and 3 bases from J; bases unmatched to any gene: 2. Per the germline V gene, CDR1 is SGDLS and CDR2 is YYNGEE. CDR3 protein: CASSVRTGDTEAFF. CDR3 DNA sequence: TGTGCCAGCAGCGTGAGGACAGGGGACACTGAAGCTTTCTTT.

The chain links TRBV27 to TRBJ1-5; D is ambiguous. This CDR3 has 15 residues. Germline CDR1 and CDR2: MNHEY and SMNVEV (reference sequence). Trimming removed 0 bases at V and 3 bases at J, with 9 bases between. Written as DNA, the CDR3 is TGTGCCAGCAGTTTATCAGTTGGGTACAATCAGCCCCAGCATTTT. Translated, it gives CASSLSVGYNQPQHF.

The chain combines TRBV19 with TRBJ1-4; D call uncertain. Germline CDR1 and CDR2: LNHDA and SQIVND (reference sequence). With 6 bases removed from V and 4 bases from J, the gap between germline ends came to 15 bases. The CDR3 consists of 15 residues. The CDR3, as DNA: TGTGCCAGTAGACCTGCGAACCTTTATAATGAAAAACTGTTTTTT. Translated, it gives CASRPANLYNEKLFF.

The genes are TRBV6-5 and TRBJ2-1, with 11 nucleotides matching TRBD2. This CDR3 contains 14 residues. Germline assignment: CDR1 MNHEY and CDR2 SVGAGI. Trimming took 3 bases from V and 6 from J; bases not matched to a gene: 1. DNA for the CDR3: TGTGCCAGCAGTTATAGCGGGAGGGGCAATGAGCAGTTCTTC. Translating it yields CASSYSGRGNEQFF.

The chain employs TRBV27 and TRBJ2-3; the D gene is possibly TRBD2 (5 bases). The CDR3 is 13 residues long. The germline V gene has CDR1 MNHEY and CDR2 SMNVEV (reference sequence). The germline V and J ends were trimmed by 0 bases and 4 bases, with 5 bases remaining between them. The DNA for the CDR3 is TGTGCCAGCAGTTTATCGAGGGCAGATACGCAGTATTTT. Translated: CASSLSRADTQYF.

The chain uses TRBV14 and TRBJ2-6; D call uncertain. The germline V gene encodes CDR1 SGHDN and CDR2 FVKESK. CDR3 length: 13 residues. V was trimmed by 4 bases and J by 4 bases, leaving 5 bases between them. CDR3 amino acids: CASSPLGANVLTF. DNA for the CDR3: TGTGCCAGCAGCCCTCTCGGGGCCAACGTCCTGACTTTC. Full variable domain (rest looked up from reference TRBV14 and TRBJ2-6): EAGVTQFPSHSVIEKGQTVTLRCDPISGHDNLYWYRRVMGKEIKFLLHFVKESKQDESGMPNNRFLAERTGGTYSTLKVQPAELEDSGVYFCASSPLGANVLTFGAGSRLTVL.

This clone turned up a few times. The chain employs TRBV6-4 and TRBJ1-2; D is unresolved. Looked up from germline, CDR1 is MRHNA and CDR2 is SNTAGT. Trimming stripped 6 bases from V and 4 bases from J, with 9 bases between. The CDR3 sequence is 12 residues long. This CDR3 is CASRSDGYGYTF. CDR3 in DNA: TGTGCCAGCAGATCCGACGGCTATGGCTACACCTTC.

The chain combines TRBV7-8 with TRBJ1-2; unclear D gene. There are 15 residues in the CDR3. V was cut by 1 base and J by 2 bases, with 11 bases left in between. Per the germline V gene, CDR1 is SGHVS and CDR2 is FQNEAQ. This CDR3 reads CASSLGVGSNYGYTF. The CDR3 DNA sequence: TGTGCCAGCAGCTTAGGGGTGGGCAGCAACTATGGCTACACCTTC.

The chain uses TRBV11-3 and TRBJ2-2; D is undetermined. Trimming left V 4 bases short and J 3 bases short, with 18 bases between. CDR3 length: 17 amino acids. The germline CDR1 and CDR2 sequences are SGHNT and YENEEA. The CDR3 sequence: CASSSAVRLTDTGELFF. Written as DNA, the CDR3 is TGTGCCAGCAGCTCGGCGGTGCGGCTGACGGACACCGGGGAGCTGTTTTTT. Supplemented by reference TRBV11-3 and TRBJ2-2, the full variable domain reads EAGVVQSPRYKIIEKKQPVAFWCNPISGHNTLYWYLQNLGQGPELLIRYENEEAVDDSQLPKDRFSAERLKGVDSTLKIQPAELGDSAVYLCASSSAVRLTDTGELFFGEGSRLTVL.

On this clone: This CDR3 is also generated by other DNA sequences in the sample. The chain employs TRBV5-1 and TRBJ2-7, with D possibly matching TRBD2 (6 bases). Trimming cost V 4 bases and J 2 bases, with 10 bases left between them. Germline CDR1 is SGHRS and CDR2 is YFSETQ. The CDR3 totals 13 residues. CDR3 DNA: TGCGCCAGCAGCGCGGGACGGACCTACGAGCAGTACTTC. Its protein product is CASSAGRTYEQYF.

As DNA, the CDR3 is TGTGCCTGGAACAGGGAAATCCCTGAAGCTTTCTTT. It is translated as CAWNREIPEAFF. This chain uses TRBV30 with TRBJ1-1; tentative D call: TRBD1 (6 bases). The CDR3 spans 12 residues. The V gene lost 4 bases and the J gene lost 6 bases, with 12 bases spanning the gap. CDR1 GTSNPN and CDR2 SVGIG come from the germline V gene (reference sequence).

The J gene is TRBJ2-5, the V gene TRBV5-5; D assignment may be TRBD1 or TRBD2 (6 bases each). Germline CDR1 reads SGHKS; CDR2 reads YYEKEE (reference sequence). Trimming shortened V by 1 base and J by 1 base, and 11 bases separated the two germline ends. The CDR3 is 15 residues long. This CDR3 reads CASSLRGASQETQYF. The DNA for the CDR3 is TGTGCCAGCAGCTTGAGGGGGGCATCCCAAGAGACCCAGTACTTC.

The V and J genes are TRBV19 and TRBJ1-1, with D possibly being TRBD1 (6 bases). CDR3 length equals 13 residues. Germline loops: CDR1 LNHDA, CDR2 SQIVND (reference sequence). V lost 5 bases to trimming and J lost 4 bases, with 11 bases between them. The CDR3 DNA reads TGTGCCAGTAGTCCGACAGGCCCCACTGAAGCTTTCTTT. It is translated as CASSPTGPTEAFF.

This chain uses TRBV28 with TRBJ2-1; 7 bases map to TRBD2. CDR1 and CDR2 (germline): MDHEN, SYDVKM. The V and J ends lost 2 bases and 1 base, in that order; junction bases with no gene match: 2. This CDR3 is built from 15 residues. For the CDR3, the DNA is TGTGCCAGCAGTTTACGCGGGAGTTCCTACAATGAGCAGTTCTTC. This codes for CASSLRGSSYNEQFF.

CDR3 DNA: TGTGCCAGCAGGTACCGGGACAGAGCTTACAATGAGCAGTTCTTC. Translating gives CASRYRDRAYNEQFF. The chain links TRBV2 to TRBJ2-1, with 7 bases lining up with TRBD1. The CDR3 loop spans 15 amino acids. The V gene's germline CDR1 is SNHLY and CDR2 FYNNEI. With V trimmed by 6 bases and J by 4 bases, 9 bases remained unmatched. Filled out from reference TRBV2 and TRBJ2-1, the complete variable domain reads EPEVTQTPSHQVTQMGQEVILRCVPISNHLYFYWYRQILGQKVEFLVSFYNNEISEKSEIFDDQFSVERPDGSNFTLKIRSTKLEDSAMYFCASRYRDRAYNEQFFGPGTRLTVL.

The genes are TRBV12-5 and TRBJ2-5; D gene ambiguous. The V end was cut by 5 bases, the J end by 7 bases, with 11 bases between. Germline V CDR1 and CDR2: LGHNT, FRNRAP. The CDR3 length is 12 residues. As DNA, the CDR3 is TGTGCTAGTGGTCCCAATCCGGGGACCCAGTACTTC. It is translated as CASGPNPGTQYF. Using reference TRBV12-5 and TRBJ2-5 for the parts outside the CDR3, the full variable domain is DARVTQTPRHKVTEMGQEVTMRCQPILGHNTVFWYRQTMMQGLELLAYFRNRAPLDDSGMPKDRFSAEMPDATLATLKIQPSEPRDSAVYFCASGPNPGTQYFGPGTRLLVL.

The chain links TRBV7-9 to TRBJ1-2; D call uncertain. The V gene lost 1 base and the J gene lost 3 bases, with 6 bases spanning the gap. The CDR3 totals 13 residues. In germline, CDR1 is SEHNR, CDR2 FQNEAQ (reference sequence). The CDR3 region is CASSLGSDYGYTF. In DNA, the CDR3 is TGTGCCAGCAGCTTAGGTTCGGACTATGGCTACACCTTC.

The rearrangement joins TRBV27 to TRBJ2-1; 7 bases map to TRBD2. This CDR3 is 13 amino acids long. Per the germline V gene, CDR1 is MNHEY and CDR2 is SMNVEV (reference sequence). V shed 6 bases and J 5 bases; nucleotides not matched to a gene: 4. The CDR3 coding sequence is TGTGCCAGCAGCACCGCGGGAGACAATGAGCAGTTCTTC. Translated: CASSTAGDNEQFF.

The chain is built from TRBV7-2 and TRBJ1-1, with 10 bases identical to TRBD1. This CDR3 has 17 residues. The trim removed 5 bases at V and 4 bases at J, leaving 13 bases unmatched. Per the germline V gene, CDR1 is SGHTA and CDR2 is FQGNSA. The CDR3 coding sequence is TGTGCCAGCAGCCAACTGGACAGGGGGTTTGGAGGCACTGAAGCTTTCTTT. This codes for CASSQLDRGFGGTEAFF.